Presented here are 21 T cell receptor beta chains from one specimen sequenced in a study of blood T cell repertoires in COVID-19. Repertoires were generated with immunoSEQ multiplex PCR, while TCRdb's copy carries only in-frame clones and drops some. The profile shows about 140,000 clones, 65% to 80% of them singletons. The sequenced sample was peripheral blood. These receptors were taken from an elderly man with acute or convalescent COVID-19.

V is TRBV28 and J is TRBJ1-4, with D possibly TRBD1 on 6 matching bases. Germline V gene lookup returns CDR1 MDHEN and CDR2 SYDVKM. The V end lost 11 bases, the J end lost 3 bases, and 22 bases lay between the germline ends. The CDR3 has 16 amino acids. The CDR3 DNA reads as TGTGCCTCCATGGGTCCCCTGGGACACTCTAATGAAAAACTGTTTTTT. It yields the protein CASMGPLGHSNEKLFF. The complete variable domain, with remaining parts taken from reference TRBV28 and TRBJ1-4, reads DVKVTQSSRYLVKRTGEKVFLECVQDMDHENMFWYRQDPGLGLRLIYFSYDVKMKEKGDIPEGYSVSREKKERFSLILESASTNQTSMYLCASMGPLGHSNEKLFFGSGTQLSVL.

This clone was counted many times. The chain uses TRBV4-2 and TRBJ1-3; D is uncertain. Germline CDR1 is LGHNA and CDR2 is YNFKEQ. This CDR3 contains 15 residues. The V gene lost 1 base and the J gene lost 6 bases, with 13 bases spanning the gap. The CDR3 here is CASSQASKLSNTIYF. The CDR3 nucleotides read TGTGCCAGCAGCCAAGCCTCTAAGCTTTCAAACACCATATATTTT.

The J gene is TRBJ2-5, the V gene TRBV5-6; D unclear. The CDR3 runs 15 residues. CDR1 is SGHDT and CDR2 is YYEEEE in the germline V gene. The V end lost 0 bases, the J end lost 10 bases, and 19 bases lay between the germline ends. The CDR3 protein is CASSLDRGSSPLQYF. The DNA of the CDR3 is TGTGCCAGCAGCTTGGATCGCGGATCAAGCCCCCTCCAGTACTTC.

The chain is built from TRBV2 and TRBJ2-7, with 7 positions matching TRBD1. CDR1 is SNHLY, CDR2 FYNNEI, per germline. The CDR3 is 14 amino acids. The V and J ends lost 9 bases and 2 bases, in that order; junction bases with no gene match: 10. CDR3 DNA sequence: TGTGCCAGACAAACTAAGACAGGGACCTACGAGCAGTACTTC. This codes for CARQTKTGTYEQYF.

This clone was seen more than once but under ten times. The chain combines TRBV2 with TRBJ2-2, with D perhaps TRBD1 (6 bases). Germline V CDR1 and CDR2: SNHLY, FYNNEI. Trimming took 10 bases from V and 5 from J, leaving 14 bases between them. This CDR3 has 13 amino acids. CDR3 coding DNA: TGTGCCACCCGACAGGAGCCAACCGGGGAGCTGTTTTTT. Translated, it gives CATRQEPTGELFF.

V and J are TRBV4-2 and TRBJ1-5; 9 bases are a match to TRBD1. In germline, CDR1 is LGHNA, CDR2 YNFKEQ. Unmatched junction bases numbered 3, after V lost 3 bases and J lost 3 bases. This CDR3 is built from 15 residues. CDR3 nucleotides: TGTGCCAGCAGCCATGACAGGGGGGCCAATCAGCCCCAGCATTTT. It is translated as CASSHDRGANQPQHF.

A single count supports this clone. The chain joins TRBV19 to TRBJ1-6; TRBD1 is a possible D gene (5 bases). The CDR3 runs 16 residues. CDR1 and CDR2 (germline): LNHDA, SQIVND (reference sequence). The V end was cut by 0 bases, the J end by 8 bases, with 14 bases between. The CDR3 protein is CASSIDHRISDSPLHF. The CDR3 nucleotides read TGTGCCAGTAGTATAGACCACAGGATAAGCGATTCACCCCTCCACTTT.

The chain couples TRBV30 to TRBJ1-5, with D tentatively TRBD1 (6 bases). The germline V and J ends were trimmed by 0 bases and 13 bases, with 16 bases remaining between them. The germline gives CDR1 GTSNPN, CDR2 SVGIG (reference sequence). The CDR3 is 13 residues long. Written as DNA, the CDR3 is TGTGCCTGGAGTGTACAGGCCGACAGGCCGCAGCATTTT. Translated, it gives CAWSVQADRPQHF.

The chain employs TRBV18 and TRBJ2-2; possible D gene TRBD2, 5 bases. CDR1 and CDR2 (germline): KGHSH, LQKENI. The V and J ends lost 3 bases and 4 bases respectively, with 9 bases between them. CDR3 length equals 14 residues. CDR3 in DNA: TGTGCCAGCTCACCCCTTGAGGGCACCGGGGAGCTGTTTTTT. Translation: CASSPLEGTGELFF.

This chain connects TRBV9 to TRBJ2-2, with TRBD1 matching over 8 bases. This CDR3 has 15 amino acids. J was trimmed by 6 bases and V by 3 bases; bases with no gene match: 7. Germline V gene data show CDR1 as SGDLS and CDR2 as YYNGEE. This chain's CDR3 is CASSGGQGAAGELFF. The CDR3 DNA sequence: TGTGCCAGCAGCGGCGGGCAGGGGGCCGCCGGGGAGCTGTTTTTT.

This CDR3 reads CASSKNDRGNSPLHF. The CDR3 coding sequence is TGTGCCAGCAGCAAGAACGACAGGGGTAATTCACCCCTCCACTTT. This sequence joins TRBV21-1 and TRBJ1-6; the table calls TRBD1, which could not be checked here. TRBV21-1 is a recognized pseudogene. This CDR3 region has 15 residues.

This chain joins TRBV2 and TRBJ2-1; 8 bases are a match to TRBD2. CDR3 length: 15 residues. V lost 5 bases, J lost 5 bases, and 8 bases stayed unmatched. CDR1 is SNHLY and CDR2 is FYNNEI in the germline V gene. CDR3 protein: CASSPRGGLNNEQFF. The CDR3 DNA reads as TGTGCCAGCAGTCCCCGGGGGGGACTTAACAATGAGCAGTTCTTC.

For the CDR3, the DNA is TGCGCCAGCAGCCCGGGACTAGTGAACACCGGGGAGCTGTTTTTT. Translating it yields CASSPGLVNTGELFF. The chain has TRBV4-1 and TRBJ2-2; 8 positions agree with TRBD2. The CDR3 is 15 residues long. Germline assignment: CDR1 MGHRA and CDR2 YSYEKL. With V trimmed by 4 bases and J by 1 base, 2 bases remained unmatched.

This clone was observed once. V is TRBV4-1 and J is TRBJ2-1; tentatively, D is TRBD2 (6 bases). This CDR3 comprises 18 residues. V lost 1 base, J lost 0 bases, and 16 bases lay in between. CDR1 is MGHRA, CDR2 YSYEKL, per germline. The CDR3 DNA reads TGCGCCAGCAGCCAAGCGGGAGAGTGGGTGATCTCCTACAATGAGCAGTTCTTC. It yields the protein CASSQAGEWVISYNEQFF.

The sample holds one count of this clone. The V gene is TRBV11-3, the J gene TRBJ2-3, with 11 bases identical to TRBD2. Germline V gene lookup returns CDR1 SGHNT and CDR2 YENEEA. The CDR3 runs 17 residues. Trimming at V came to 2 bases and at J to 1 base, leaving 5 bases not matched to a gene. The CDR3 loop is CASSLTSGGRGTDTQYF. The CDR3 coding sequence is TGTGCCAGCAGCTTAACTAGCGGGGGTCGTGGCACAGATACGCAGTATTTT.

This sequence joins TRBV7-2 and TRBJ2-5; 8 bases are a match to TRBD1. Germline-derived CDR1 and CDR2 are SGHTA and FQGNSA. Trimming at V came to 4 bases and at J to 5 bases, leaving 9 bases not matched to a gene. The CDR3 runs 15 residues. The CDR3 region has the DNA TGTGCCAGCAGCTACCGACAGGGGCGTCTGGAGACCCAGTACTTC. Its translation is CASSYRQGRLETQYF.

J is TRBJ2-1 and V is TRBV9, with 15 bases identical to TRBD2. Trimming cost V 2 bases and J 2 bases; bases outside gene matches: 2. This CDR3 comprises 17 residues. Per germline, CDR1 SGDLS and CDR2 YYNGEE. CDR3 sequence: CASSVGLAGGTYNEQFF. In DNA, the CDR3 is TGTGCCAGCAGCGTGGGACTAGCGGGGGGTACCTACAATGAGCAGTTCTTC.

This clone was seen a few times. CDR3: CASGTGGTDTQYF. The CDR3 DNA reads as TGTGCCAGCGGGACAGGGGGCACAGATACGCAGTATTTT. V is TRBV11-3 and J is TRBJ2-3; 10 bases agree with TRBD1. This CDR3 is 13 amino acids long. V lost 8 bases to trimming and J lost 1 base; unmatched junction nucleotides: 0. CDR1 SGHNT and CDR2 YENEEA come from the germline V gene.

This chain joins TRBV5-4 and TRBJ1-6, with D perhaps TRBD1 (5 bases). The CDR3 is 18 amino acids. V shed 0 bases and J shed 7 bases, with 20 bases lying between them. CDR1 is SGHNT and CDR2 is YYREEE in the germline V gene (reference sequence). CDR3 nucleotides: TGTGCCAGCAGCTTGGGGGGCCCAGGGTCCGGAATAAATTCACCCCTCCACTTT. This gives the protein CASSLGGPGSGINSPLHF.

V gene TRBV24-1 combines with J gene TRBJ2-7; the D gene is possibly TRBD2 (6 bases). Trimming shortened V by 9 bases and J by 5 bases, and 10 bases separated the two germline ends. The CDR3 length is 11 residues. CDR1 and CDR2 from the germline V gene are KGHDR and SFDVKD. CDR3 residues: CATGGEDEQYF. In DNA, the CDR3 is TGTGCCACCGGCGGGGAGGACGAGCAGTACTTC.

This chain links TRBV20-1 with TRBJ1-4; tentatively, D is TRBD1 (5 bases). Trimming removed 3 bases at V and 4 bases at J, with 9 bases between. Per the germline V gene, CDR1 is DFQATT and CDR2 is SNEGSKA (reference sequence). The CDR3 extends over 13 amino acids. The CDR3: CSASRDSNEKLFF. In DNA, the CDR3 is TGCAGTGCTAGTAGAGACAGTAATGAAAAACTGTTTTTT.